Listed below are T cell receptor beta chains from one sample, sequenced in a study of T cells in Graves' hyperthyroidism and ophthalmopathy. TCRdb reanalysed the multiplex PCR reads using MiXCR and keeps one entry per CDR3 protein. The repertoire consists of a few hundred thousand distinct CDR3 sequences, with 46% occurring once and the leading ten covering more than 7%. Sequencing was performed on peripheral blood or thyroid tissue (not recorded which). Source of these receptors: a woman younger than 30 with Graves' hyperthyroidism. Each CDR3 is given with its conserved first and last residue. D genes are given only for firm matches. Clone size, where shown, is once, few, many, or a class for clones that have expanded.

>TRBJ1-2|NA|TRBV7-9|NA
CASSFSASGSSARPRYGYTF
TGTGCCAGCAGCTTCTCGGCTAGCGGGAGCAGCGCACGACCCCGCTATGGCTACACCTTC
>TRBJ2-2|TRBD2|TRBV9|once
CASSVILAGVPGELFF
TGTGCCAGCAGCGTAATTCTAGCGGGAGTGCCCGGGGAGCTGTTTTTT
>TRBJ1-6|NA|TRBV6-5|many
CASSYGGHNSPLHF
TGTGCCAGCAGTTACGGTGGACATAATTCACCCCTCCACTTT
>TRBJ1-4|NA|TRBV7-2|NA
CASSRTDEKLFF
TGTGCCAGCAGCCGGACAGATGAAAAACTGTTTTTT
>TRBJ1-6|NA|TRBV11-1|NA
CASSLAVDNSPLHF
TGTGCCAGCAGCTTAGCTGTCGATAATTCACCCCTCCACTTT
>TRBJ1-1|TRBD1|TRBV6-5|many
CASSHGWDRNTEAFF
TGTGCCAGCAGTCATGGCTGGGACAGGAACACTGAAGCTTTCTTT
>TRBJ2-5|TRBD2|TRBV10-3|NA
CASSYSPGLAGQETQYF
TGTGCCAGCAGTTACTCACCGGGACTAGCGGGACAAGAGACCCAGTACTTC
>TRBJ1-1|TRBD1|TRBV29-1|NA
CSVRDRVVNTEAFF
TGCAGCGTCCGGGACAGGGTAGTGAACACTGAAGCTTTCTTT
>TRBJ2-7|TRBD1|TRBV29-1|NA
CSATEGTGTGRNEQYF
TGCAGCGCTACGGAGGGAACCGGGACAGGTCGGAACGAGCAGTACTTC
>TRBJ1-1|TRBD1|TRBV7-9|many
CASSRPGQGGWDTEAFF
TGTGCCAGCAGCCGACCGGGACAGGGAGGGTGGGACACTGAAGCTTTCTTT
>TRBJ1-5|NA|TRBV12-3/TRBV12-4|many
CASSAVGGGQPQHF
TGTGCCAGCAGCGCCGTGGGGGGCGGCCAGCCCCAGCATTTT
>TRBJ2-7|NA|TRBV6-1|many
CASSETDSYEQYF
TGTGCCAGCAGTGAAACGGATTCCTACGAGCAGTACTTC
>TRBJ1-5|NA|TRBV18|NA
CASSPSTAGDQPQHF
TGTGCCAGCTCACCATCTACCGCAGGAGACCAGCCCCAGCATTTT
>TRBJ1-4|TRBD1|TRBV10-3|NA
CAISEGQGGKLFF
TGTGCCATCAGTGAGGGACAGGGGGGAAAACTGTTTTTT
>TRBJ2-7|TRBD1|TRBV19|many
CASSKAVTGSLYEQYF
TGTGCCAGTAGTAAAGCTGTGACAGGGTCCCTCTACGAGCAGTACTTC
>TRBJ2-2|TRBD2|TRBV5-6|many
CASRKEGLTNTGELFF
TGTGCCAGCAGAAAAGAGGGACTAACGAACACCGGGGAGCTGTTTTTT
>TRBJ1-6|NA|TRBV29-1|NA
CSLQGRDSPLHF
TGCAGCTTGCAGGGGAGGGACTCACCCCTCCACTTT
>TRBJ2-7|NA|TRBV11-2|NA
CASSYRVGTLNEQYF
TGTGCCAGCAGCTACCGCGTTGGGACACTCAACGAGCAGTACTTC
>TRBJ2-7|TRBD2|TRBV10-3|many
CAISEREGHDEQYF
TGTGCCATCAGTGAGCGGGAGGGCCACGACGAGCAGTACTTC
>TRBJ1-6|NA|TRBV3-1|many
CASSYPWSNSPLHF
TGTGCCAGCAGCTACCCGTGGAGCAATTCACCCCTCCACTTT
>TRBJ1-6|NA|TRBV27|few
CASSFATPGLSSYNSPLHF
TGTGCCAGCAGTTTCGCGACCCCAGGCCTGAGCTCCTATAATTCACCCCTCCACTTT
>TRBJ2-7|TRBD1|TRBV6-5|many
CASRMGQGVYYEQYF
TGTGCCAGCAGGATGGGACAGGGGGTTTACTACGAGCAGTACTTC
>TRBJ1-5|NA|TRBV24-1|NA
CATSDSNLGGSNQPQHF
TGTGCCACCAGTGATTCCAACCTTGGGGGGAGCAATCAGCCCCAGCATTTT